The present entry profiles one T cell receptor beta chain with its context. Its target is not known. The CDR3 has 14 residues. From germline, CDR1 is SGHRS and CDR2 YFSETQ. Trimming removed 1 base at V and 2 bases at J, with 9 bases between. This sample stems from a study of T cell responses to AZD1222 COVID-19 vaccine. Study-level points and caveats: Sampling captured repertoires only after the peak T cell response. Only five to seven AZD1222 recipients tested seropositive at baseline.

The repertoire was sequenced with immunoSEQ multiplex PCR; TCRdb's copy has only in-frame clones and lacks some. Of tens of thousands of clones in the sample, 89% were seen once. This clonotype originated in an adult who received the AZD1222 COVID-19 vaccine. The chain uses TRBV5-1 and TRBJ1-2; D may be TRBD1 (5 bases). Sequencing was performed on peripheral blood, taken 28 days after the second AZD1222 dose. The CDR3 sequence is CASSLSDSNYGYTF. In DNA, the CDR3 is TGCGCCAGCAGCTTGAGCGACAGCAACTATGGCTACACCTTC.